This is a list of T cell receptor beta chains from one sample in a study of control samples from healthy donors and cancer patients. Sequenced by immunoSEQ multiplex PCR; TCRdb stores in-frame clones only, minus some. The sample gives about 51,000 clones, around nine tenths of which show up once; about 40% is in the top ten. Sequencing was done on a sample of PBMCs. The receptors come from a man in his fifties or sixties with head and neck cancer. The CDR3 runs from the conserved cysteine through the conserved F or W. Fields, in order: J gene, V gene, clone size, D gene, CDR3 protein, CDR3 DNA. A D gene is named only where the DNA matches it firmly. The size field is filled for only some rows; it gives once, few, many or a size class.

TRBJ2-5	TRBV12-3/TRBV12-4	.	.	CASSFWGETQYF	TGTGCCAGCAGTTTTTGGGGGGAGACCCAGTACTTC
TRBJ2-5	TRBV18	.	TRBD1	CASSLGQQGAHQETQYF	TGTGCCAGCTCACTCGGTCAGCAGGGGGCGCATCAAGAGACCCAGTACTTC
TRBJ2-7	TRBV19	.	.	CASSEGGVYEQYF	TGTGCCAGTTCTGAGGGGGGAGTCTACGAGCAGTACTTC
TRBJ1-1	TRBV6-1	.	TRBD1	CASSGQGSRGGNTEAFF	TGTGCCAGCAGTGGACAGGGATCCCGGGGGGGGAACACTGAAGCTTTCTTT
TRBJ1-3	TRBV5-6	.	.	CASRLGLPGNTIYF	TGTGCCAGCAGATTAGGCCTCCCAGGAAACACCATATATTTT
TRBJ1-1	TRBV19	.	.	CASSGYRNTEAFF	TGTGCCAGTAGTGGGTATCGGAACACTGAAGCTTTCTTT
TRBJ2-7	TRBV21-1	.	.	CASTTWTANSYEQYF	TGTGCCAGCACCACGTGGACAGCAAACTCCTACGAGCAGTACTTC
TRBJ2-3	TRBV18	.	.	CASSPVEADTQYF	TGTGCCAGCTCACCTGTGGAGGCAGATACGCAGTATTTT
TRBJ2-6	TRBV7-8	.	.	CASSLRQGLSGANVLTF	TGTGCCAGCAGCTTAAGGCAGGGTCTCTCCGGGGCCAACGTCCTGACTTTC
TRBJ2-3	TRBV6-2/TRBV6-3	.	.	CASSYSIGGTQYF	TGTGCCAGCAGTTACTCGATTGGGGGGACGCAGTATTTT
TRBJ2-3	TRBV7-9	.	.	CASSHRSGPTTDTQYF	TGTGCCAGCAGCCACCGTTCTGGACCAACCACAGATACGCAGTATTTT
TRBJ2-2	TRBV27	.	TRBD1	CASSSRGKNTGELFF	TGTGCCAGCAGCAGCAGGGGGAAGAACACCGGGGAGCTGTTTTTT
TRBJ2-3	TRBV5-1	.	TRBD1	CASSLGTGGIVDTQYF	TGCGCCAGCAGCCTGGGGACAGGGGGAATAGTAGATACGCAGTATTTT
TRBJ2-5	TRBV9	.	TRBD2	CASSQSGGAYQETQYF	TGTGCCAGCAGTCAAAGCGGGGGGGCTTACCAAGAGACCCAGTACTTC
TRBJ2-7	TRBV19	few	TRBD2	CASSIGGLAGDRYEQYF	TGTGCCAGTAGTATAGGAGGGCTAGCGGGAGATCGGTACGAGCAGTACTTC
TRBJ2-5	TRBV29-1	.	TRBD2	CSVGTSIETQYF	TGCAGCGTTGGGACTAGCATTGAGACCCAGTACTTC
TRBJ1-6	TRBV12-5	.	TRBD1	CASGLGQGRGGSPLHF	TGTGCTAGTGGTTTGGGACAGGGTCGTGGGGGTTCACCCCTCCACTTT
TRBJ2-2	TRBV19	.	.	CASSIKLWGTSKPGELFF	TGTGCCAGTAGTATTAAGTTGTGGGGGACCTCCAAACCCGGGGAGCTGTTTTTT
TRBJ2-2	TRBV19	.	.	CASSPDPGSANTGELFF	TGTGCCAGTAGTCCAGACCCGGGTAGTGCGAACACCGGGGAGCTGTTTTTT
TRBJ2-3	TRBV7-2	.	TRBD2	CASSIGLAGNLDTQYF	TGTGCCAGCAGCATAGGACTAGCGGGGAACTTGGATACGCAGTATTTT
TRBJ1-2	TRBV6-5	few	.	CASRGGPRTGYTF	TGTGCCAGCCGGGGGGGGCCGAGGACTGGCTACACCTTC
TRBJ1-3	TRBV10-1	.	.	CASSEGLGNTIYF	TGCGCCAGCAGTGAAGGTCTTGGAAACACCATATATTTT
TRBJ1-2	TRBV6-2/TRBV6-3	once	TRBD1	CASSNARGRDYGYTF	TGTGCCAGCAGCAACGCCAGGGGGCGCGACTATGGCTACACCTTC
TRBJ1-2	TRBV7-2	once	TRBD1	CASSGGTPQQGNYGYTF	TGTGCCAGCAGCGGGGGGACTCCGCAACAGGGGAACTATGGCTACACCTTC
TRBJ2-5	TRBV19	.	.	CASSIDEEGAETQYF	TGTGCCAGTAGTATAGATGAAGAAGGGGCAGAGACCCAGTACTTC
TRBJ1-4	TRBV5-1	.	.	CASSLDTAAEKLFF	TGCGCCAGCAGCTTGGACACCGCCGCAGAAAAACTGTTTTTT
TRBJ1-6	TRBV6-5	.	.	CASSGTDNSPLHF	TGTGCCAGCAGCGGGACGGATAATTCACCCCTCCACTTT
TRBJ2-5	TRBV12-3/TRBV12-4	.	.	CASRGPFRETQYF	TGTGCCAGCCGCGGCCCCTTTCGGGAGACCCAGTACTTC
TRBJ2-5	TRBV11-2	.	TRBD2	CASSYWAPGGPVETQYF	TGTGCCAGCAGCTATTGGGCTCCGGGGGGGCCCGTAGAGACCCAGTACTTC
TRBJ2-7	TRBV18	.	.	CASSPQGTKYEQYF	TGTGCCAGCTCACCCCAGGGGACAAAATACGAGCAGTACTTC
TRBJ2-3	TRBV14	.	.	CASSQDSAGASTDTQYF	TGTGCCAGCAGCCAAGATAGTGCTGGGGCAAGCACAGATACGCAGTATTTT
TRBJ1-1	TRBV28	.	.	CASSRKSGYSEAFF	TGTGCCAGCAGTCGGAAATCAGGTTATTCTGAAGCTTTCTTT
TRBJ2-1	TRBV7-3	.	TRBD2	CASSPWTSGRGGEQFF	TGTGCCAGCAGCCCCTGGACTAGCGGGAGGGGAGGTGAGCAGTTCTTC
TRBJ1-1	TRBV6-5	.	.	CASSSIGGEAFF	TGTGCCAGCAGTTCCATCGGCGGGGAAGCTTTCTTT
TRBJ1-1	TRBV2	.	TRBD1	CASSRDRGNTEAFF	TGTGCCAGCAGCCGGGACAGGGGAAACACTGAAGCTTTCTTT
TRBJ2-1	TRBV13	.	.	CASSFINEQFF	TGTGCCAGCAGCTTCATTAATGAGCAGTTCTTC
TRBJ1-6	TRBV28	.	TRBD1	CASSPGTVNSPLHF	TGTGCCAGCAGTCCCGGGACAGTTAATTCACCCCTCCACTTT
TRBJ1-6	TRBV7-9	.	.	CASSIEPGSGSPLHF	TGTGCCAGCAGCATAGAACCGGGATCGGGTTCACCCCTCCACTTT
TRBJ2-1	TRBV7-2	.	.	CASSLVIPRGFYNEQFF	TGTGCCAGCAGCTTAGTCATCCCCCGGGGGTTCTACAATGAGCAGTTCTTC
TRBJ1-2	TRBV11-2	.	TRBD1	CASSPDRNYGYTF	TGTGCCAGCTCGCCGGACAGGAACTATGGCTACACCTTC
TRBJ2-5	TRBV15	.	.	CATSRGGGQQETQYF	TGTGCCACCAGTCGGGGAGGGGGACAACAAGAGACCCAGTACTTC
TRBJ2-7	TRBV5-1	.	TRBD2	CASSLPGTSGSYEQYF	TGCGCCAGCAGCTTGCCCGGGACTAGCGGCTCCTACGAGCAGTACTTC
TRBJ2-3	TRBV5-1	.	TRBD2	CASSFSGIPSTDTQYF	TGCGCCAGCAGCTTTAGCGGGATCCCTAGCACAGATACGCAGTATTTT
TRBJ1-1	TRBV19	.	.	CASSILGGRRTEAFF	TGTGCCAGTAGTATACTGGGGGGGAGGAGAACTGAAGCTTTCTTT
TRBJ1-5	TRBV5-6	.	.	CASSLASQRPQHF	TGTGCCAGCAGCTTAGCCAGCCAGCGGCCCCAGCATTTT
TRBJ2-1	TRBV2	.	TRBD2	CARALTSGILFF	TGTGCCAGGGCCCTGACTAGCGGGATCTTATTCTTC
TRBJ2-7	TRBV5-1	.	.	CASSTSYRLMNEQYF	TGCGCCAGCAGCACCTCATATCGCCTAATGAACGAGCAGTACTTC
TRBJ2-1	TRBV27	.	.	CASSGSMVQKVGEQFF	TGTGCCAGCAGTGGTTCCATGGTACAAAAGGTTGGAGAGCAGTTCTTC
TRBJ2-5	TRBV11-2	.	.	CASSLGPLEYQETQYF	TGTGCCAGCAGCTTAGGCCCCCTCGAGTACCAAGAGACCCAGTACTTC
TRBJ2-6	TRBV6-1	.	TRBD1	CASSEARGGFRSGANVLTF	TGTGCCAGCAGTGAAGCGAGAGGGGGCTTCCGCTCTGGGGCCAACGTCCTGACTTTC
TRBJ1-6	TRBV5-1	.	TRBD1	CASSPTDRGNSPLHF	TGCGCCAGCAGCCCGACGGACAGGGGAAATTCACCCCTCCACTTT
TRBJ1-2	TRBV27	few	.	CASSPTPTGNYGYTF	TGTGCCAGCAGTCCTACCCCGACGGGTAACTATGGCTACACCTTC
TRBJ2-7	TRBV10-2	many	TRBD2	CASRATSEYYEQYF	TGCGCCAGCAGGGCGACTAGCGAGTACTACGAGCAGTACTTC
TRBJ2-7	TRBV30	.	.	CAWSVFVRSYEQYF	TGTGCCTGGAGTGTGTTTGTCCGCTCCTACGAGCAGTACTTC
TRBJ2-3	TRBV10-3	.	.	CAISEFAQTDTQYF	TGTGCCATCAGTGAGTTTGCCCAAACAGATACGCAGTATTTT